The entry below describes one T cell receptor beta chain. This entry comes from a study of blood T cell repertoires in COVID-19. Study-wide context: Acute-phase and convalescent COVID-19 samples originated in the United States, Italy and Spain. In each case, the material was cDNA or gDNA derived from T cells, B-cell-depleted T cells, or PBMCs.

Germline CDR1 and CDR2: SNHLY and FYNNEI. The CDR3 extends over 15 amino acids. V was clipped by 7 bases and J by 5 bases; unmatched bases: 13. Authors' methods: Cell counts per sample came from amplifying reference gene primers. The protocol was immunoSEQ multiplex PCR, while the TCRdb copy is restricted to in-frame clones and leaves out a portion. The V and J calls and clone size are taken from that table; D and trimming were inferred from the DNA. The table lists some 180,000 clones, 75% to 95% of them singletons. The sequenced sample was peripheral blood. This receptor was obtained from a man aged 45-60 years with acute or convalescent COVID-19. This chain links TRBV2 with TRBJ2-5; TRBD1 matches at 7 bases. The CDR3, as DNA: TGTGCCAGCACCTTGGGACAGTTGAGCCTGGAGACCCAGTACTTC. Translation gives CASTLGQLSLETQYF.